Below, one TCR beta chain is given with its context. Its antigen is as yet unknown. The data stem from a study of T-cell memory formation after mild COVID-19. Overall study: Across donors, TCR clusters were largely donor specific.

Barcoded TCR alpha and TCR beta cDNA libraries with UMIs came from 5'RACE using constant-segment primers. Each CDR3 protein gets one entry after TCRdb re-called the 5' RACE reads with MiXCR. The sample yields around 200,000 distinct CDR3 sequences, 27% seen once. Findings of the study overall: Memory from before infection featured some responding clones, which suggests cross-reactive memory joined. A balance of CD4 and CD8 characterized clones contracting day 15 to 85, whereas later expanders leaned CD4+.

V was pared by 4 bases and J by 8 bases, with 10 bases between. From germline, CDR1 is SGHRS and CDR2 YFSETQ. The CDR3 contains 12 residues. The sequenced sample consisted of PBMCs or a T cell subset sorted from them (not recorded which). The source of this sequence is an adult woman who had mild COVID-19 (a few samples of this study predate the infection). Cell type and time point are not known. V is TRBV5-1 and J is TRBJ2-1; no reliable D call. The CDR3 loop reads CASSGPQDEQFF. DNA of the CDR3: TGCGCCAGCAGCGGCCCCCAGGATGAGCAGTTCTTC.